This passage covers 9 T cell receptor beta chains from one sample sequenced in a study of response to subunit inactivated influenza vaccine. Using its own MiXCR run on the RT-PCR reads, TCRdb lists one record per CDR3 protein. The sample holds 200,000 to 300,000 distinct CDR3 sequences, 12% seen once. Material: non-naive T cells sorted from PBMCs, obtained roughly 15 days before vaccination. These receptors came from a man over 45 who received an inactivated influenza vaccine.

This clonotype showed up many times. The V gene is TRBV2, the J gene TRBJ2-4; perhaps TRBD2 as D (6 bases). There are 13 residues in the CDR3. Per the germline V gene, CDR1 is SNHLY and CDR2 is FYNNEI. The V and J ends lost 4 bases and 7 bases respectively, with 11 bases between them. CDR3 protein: CASSAGERNIQYF. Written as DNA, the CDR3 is TGTGCCAGCAGTGCGGGGGAAAGGAACATTCAGTACTTC.

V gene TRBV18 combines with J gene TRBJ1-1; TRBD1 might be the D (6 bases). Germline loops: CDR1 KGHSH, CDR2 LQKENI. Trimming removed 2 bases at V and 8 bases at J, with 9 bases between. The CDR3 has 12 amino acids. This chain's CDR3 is CASSPGGREAFF. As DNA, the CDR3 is TGTGCCAGCTCACCAGGGGGCAGGGAAGCTTTCTTT.

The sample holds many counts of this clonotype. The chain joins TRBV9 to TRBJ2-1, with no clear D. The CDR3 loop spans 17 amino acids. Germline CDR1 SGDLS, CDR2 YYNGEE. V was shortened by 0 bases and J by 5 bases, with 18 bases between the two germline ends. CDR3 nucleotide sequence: TGTGCCAGCAGCGTAGGATGGGCTTTGCCCAGGAACAATGAGCAGTTCTTC. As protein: CASSVGWALPRNNEQFF.

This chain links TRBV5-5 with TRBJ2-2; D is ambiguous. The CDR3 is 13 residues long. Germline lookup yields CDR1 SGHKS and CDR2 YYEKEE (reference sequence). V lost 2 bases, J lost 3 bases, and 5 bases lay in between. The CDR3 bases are TGTGCCAGCAGCTTAACTTACACCGGGGAGCTGTTTTTT. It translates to CASSLTYTGELFF.

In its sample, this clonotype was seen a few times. The CDR3 region has the DNA TGTGCCACCAAGGTGGGGATGAACACTGAAGCTTTCTTT. This encodes CATKVGMNTEAFF. The chain links TRBV7-2 to TRBJ1-1; D unresolved. Germline V gene lookup returns CDR1 SGHTA and CDR2 FQGNSA. The CDR3 is made up of 13 amino acids. V shed 10 bases and J shed 0 bases, with 12 bases lying between them.

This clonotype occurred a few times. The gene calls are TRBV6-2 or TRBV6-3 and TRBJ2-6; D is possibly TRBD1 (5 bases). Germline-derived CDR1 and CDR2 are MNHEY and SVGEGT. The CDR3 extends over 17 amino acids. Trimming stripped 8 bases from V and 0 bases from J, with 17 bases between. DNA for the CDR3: TGTGCCAGCTCCATAGAGCCAGGGTCCTCTGGGGCCAACGTCCTGACTTTC. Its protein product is CASSIEPGSSGANVLTF.

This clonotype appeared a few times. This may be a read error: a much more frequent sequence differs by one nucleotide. The CDR3 sequence: CASSLDREYNEQFF. In DNA form, the CDR3 reads TGTGCCAGCAGTTTAGACAGGGAGTACAATGAGCAGTTCTTC. This chain links TRBV12-3 or TRBV12-4 with TRBJ2-1; perhaps TRBD1 as D (6 bases). V was clipped by 1 base and J by 4 bases, with 8 bases between them. The CDR3 loop spans 14 amino acids.

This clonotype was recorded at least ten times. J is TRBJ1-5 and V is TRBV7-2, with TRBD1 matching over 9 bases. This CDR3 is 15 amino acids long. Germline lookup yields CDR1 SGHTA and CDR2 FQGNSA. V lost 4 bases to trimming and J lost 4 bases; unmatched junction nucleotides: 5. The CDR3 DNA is TGTGCCAGCAGCTCCGAGGGGACAGGGAATCAGCCCCAGCATTTT. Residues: CASSSEGTGNQPQHF. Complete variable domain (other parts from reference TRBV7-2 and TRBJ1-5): GAGVSQSPSNKVTEKGKDVELRCDPISGHTALYWYRQSLGQGLEFLIYFQGNSAPDKSGLPSDRFSAERTGGSVSTLTIQRTQQEDSAVYLCASSSEGTGNQPQHFGDGTRLSIL.

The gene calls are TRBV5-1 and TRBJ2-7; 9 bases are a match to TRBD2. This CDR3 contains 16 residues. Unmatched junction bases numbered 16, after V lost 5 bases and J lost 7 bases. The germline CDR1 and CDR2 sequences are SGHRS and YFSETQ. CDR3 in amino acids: CASSTGGRAIGGEQYF. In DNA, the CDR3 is TGCGCCAGCAGTACTGGCGGGAGGGCGATAGGGGGGGAGCAGTACTTC.